This TCR beta chain was identified during a study of blood T cells in healthy people across ages. The CDR3 length is 14 residues. Germline V gene data show CDR1 as ENHRY and CDR2 as SYGVKD. V lost 0 bases to trimming and J lost 9 bases, with 9 bases between them. Through a sample-barcoded 5' primer and a J-beta primer mix, a second PCR was run for about 6 to 11 cycles. In TCRdb, the 5' RACE reads were re-called with MiXCR into one record per CDR3 protein. The sample shows 550,000 to 700,000 distinct CDR3 sequences, 27% of them seen only once. Each donor had 8 to 10 milliliters of peripheral blood drawn.

Sequencing input: blood. This TCR was sampled from a woman between 70 and 85 years old in good health. The rearrangement uses TRBV10-3 and TRBJ1-6, with D hard to call. The CDR3: CAISESLISSPLHF. The CDR3 DNA reads as TGTGCCATCAGTGAGTCCCTCATAAGTTCACCCCTCCACTTT.